This note documents a single TCR beta chain sequence. Antigen specificity is unknown. All donors comprised healthy Caucasians. TCRdb analysed the 5' RACE reads with MiXCR anew, one entry per CDR3 protein. This repertoire shows around 1.7 million distinct CDR3 sequences, less than 35% found once; its top ten account for about 0.27%. This sample was included in a study of identical twins. The study's findings and limits: Fewer insertions were carried by abundant cord blood beta clonotypes, but none was seen in memory repertoires.

The clonotype originates from a newborn girl in good health. Sequenced material: cord blood.

The CDR3 bases are TGTGCCAGCCGAGACAGGGAGGGGAATGGCTACACCTTC. It codes for CASRDREGNGYTF. V and J are TRBV27 and TRBJ1-2, with 7 bases matching TRBD1. This CDR3 has 13 residues. Trimming took 8 bases from V and 6 from J; bases not matched to a gene: 9. Germline CDR1 and CDR2: MNHEY and SMNVEV (reference sequence).